The present entry profiles one T cell receptor beta chain with its context. Its cognate antigen is unknown. Measured with immunoSEQ multiplex PCR; TCRdb has only the in-frame clones, and not every one. The sample contains 200,000 to 250,000 clones, roughly 88% of which appear only once. The sample belongs to a study of cytomegalovirus exposure and HLA in healthy donors. Findings of the study overall: Subsequent analysis of the approximately 110 validation repertoires found a tendency for first-cohort TCR clusters to co-occur. Most TCR sequences were seen very rarely across donors, but some public TCRs occurred in many.

CDR1 and CDR2 (germline): MNHEY, SMNVEV (reference sequence). This CDR3 is 13 amino acids long. Between the trimmed V and J ends, which lost 3 bases and 6 bases, there was a span of 11 bases. The sequenced sample consisted of PBMCs. The TCR comes from a woman younger than 45 in good health and CMV-seropositive. This chain connects TRBV27 to TRBJ1-2; D unclear. CDR3 nucleotide sequence: TGTGCCAGCAGTTTCGTGCCCCCCGATGGCTACACCTTC. Its protein product is CASSFVPPDGYTF.